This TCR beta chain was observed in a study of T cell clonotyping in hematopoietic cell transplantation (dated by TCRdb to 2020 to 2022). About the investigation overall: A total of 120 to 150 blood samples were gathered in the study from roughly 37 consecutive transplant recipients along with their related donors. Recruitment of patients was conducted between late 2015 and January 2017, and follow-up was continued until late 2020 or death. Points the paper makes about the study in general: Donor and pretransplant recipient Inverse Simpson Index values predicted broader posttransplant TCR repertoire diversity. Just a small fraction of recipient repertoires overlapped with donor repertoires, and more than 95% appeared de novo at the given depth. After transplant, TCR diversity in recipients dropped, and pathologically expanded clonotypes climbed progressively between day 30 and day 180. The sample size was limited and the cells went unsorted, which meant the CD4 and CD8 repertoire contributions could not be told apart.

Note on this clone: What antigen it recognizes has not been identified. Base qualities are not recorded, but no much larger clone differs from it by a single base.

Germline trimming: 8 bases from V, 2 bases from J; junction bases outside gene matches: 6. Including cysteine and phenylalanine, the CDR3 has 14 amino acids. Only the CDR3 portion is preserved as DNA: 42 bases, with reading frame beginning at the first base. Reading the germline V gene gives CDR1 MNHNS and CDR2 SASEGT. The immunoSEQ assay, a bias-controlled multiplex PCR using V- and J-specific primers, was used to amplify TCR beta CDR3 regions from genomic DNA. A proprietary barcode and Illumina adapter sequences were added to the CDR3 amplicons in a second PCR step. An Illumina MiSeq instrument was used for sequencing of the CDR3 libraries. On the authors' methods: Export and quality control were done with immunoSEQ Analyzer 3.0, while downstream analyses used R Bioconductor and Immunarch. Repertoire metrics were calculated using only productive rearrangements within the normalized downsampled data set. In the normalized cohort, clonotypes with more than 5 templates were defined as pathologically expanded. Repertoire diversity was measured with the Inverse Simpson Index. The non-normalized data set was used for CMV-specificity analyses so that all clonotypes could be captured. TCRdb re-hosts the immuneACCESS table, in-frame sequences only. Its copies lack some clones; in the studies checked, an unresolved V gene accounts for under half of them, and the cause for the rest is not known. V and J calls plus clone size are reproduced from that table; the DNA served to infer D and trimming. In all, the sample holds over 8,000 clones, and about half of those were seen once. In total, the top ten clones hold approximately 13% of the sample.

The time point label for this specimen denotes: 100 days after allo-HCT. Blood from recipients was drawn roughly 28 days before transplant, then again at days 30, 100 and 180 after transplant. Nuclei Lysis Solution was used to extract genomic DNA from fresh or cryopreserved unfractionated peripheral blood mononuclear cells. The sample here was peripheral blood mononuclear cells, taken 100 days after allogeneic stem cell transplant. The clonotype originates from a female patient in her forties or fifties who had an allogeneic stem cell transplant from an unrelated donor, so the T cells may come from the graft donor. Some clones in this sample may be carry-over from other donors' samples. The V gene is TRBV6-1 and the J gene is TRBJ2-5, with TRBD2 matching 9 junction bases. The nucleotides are TGTGCCAGCGGGGCTAGCGGGGATCAAGAGACCCAGTACTTC. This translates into CASGASGDQETQYF.